The entry below describes one T cell receptor beta chain. TCRdb passed the reads through MiXCR, listing each CDR3 protein once. The sample contains approximately 200,000 distinct CDR3 sequences, 22% of which appear only once. The record originates from a study of T cell repertoires in cytomegalovirus infection. CDR3 length equals 14 residues. V was shortened by 1 base and J by 6 bases, with 11 bases between the two germline ends. The sequenced material came from CD8+ T cells from PBMCs. The origin of this receptor is a human donor in good health (CMV status not recorded). Some clones in this sample may be carry-over from other donors' samples. The chain is built from TRBV12-3 or TRBV12-4 and TRBJ2-3; the D is unclear. This CDR3 is CASSLGGVWDTQYF. In DNA, the CDR3 is TGTGCCAGCAGTTTAGGTGGTGTGTGGGATACGCAGTATTTT.